These 19 T cell receptor beta chains were sequenced from one sample in a study of cytomegalovirus exposure and HLA in healthy donors. The PCR used 60 Vbeta and 13 Jbeta primers. Only in-frame clones appear in the TCRdb table, and some are missing; sequencing was by immunoSEQ multiplex PCR. The sample holds about 220,000 clones; 60% to 80% are singletons and the top ten take less than 2%. Sequenced sample: PBMCs. The origin of the receptors is a woman in her twenties or thirties in good health and CMV-seronegative.

The J gene is TRBJ2-1, the V gene TRBV12-5; D ambiguous. The CDR3 spans 13 residues. V shed 3 bases and J shed 6 bases, with 9 bases lying between them. Germline values: CDR1 LGHNT, CDR2 FRNRAP. The CDR3 sequence is CASGFGSGNEQFF. For the CDR3, the DNA is TGTGCTAGTGGTTTCGGTAGTGGCAATGAGCAGTTCTTC.

The chain joins TRBV7-8 to TRBJ1-5; 8 bases match TRBD1. This CDR3 has 16 residues. V was pared by 5 bases and J by 3 bases, with 9 bases of the junction left unmatched. Germline V gives CDR1 SGHVS, CDR2 FQNEAQ. The CDR3 DNA reads as TGTGCCAGCAGCCAGACGACAGGGGCGGACAATCAGCCCCAGCATTTT. Its protein is CASSQTTGADNQPQHF.

The table lists this clone with a count of one. The rearrangement joins TRBV7-8 to TRBJ1-5; D gene unclear. In germline, CDR1 is SGHVS, CDR2 FQNEAQ. Trimming removed 1 base at V and 6 bases at J, with 13 bases between. The CDR3 is made up of 15 amino acids. CDR3 sequence (DNA): TGTGCCAGCAGCTTAGGAGATTACGGGGTTCAGCCCCAGCATTTT. Its translation is CASSLGDYGVQPQHF. The full variable domain, its missing parts supplied by reference TRBV7-8 and TRBJ1-5, is GAGVSQSPRYKVAKRGQDVALRCDPISGHVSLFWYQQALGQGPEFLTYFQNEAQLDKSGLPSDRFFAERPEGSVSTLKIQRTQQEDSAVYLCASSLGDYGVQPQHFGDGTRLSIL.

This rearrangement joins TRBV6-1 to TRBJ2-3; TRBD2 matches 8 bases. Germline V gene data show CDR1 as MNHNS and CDR2 as SASEGT. J gave up 2 bases and V 1 base, and 8 bases lay outside the gene matches. The CDR3 runs to 17 residues. This chain's CDR3 is CASSEEWYSGDTDTQYF. CDR3 sequence (DNA): TGTGCCAGCAGTGAAGAGTGGTATAGCGGGGACACAGATACGCAGTATTTT.

J is TRBJ2-7 and V is TRBV7-6; D perhaps matches TRBD1 (6 bases). The germline CDR1 and CDR2 sequences are SGHVS and FNYEAQ. Between the trimmed V and J ends, which lost 4 bases and 0 bases, there was a span of 10 bases. The CDR3 spans 14 residues. CDR3 residues: CASSSQGSSYEQYF. Written as DNA, the CDR3 is TGTGCCAGCAGCTCACAGGGATCCTCCTACGAGCAGTACTTC.

CDR3 nucleotide sequence: TGTGCCAGTAGAAGGGGGTCTGAAGCTTTCTTT. It encodes CASRRGSEAFF. The chain joins TRBV19 to TRBJ1-1; the D gene is possibly TRBD1 (6 bases). Germline V lookup: CDR1 LNHDA, CDR2 SQIVND (reference sequence). V dropped 6 bases and J dropped 6 bases, with 8 bases sitting between them. The length of the CDR3 is 11 residues.

The chain joins TRBV5-5 to TRBJ1-2; 11 bases line up with TRBD1. With V trimmed by 4 bases and J by 6 bases, 11 bases remained unmatched. CDR3 size: 16 residues. Germline assignment: CDR1 SGHKS and CDR2 YYEKEE (reference sequence). The CDR3 here is CASSQDLGTGGHGYTF. CDR3 DNA sequence: TGTGCCAGCAGCCAAGATCTAGGGACAGGGGGTCATGGCTACACCTTC.

This clone was observed a handful of times. The rearrangement uses TRBV2 and TRBJ1-4; D is unclear. The CDR3 totals 15 residues. Germline V lookup: CDR1 SNHLY, CDR2 FYNNEI. V was trimmed by 8 bases and J by 0 bases, leaving 13 bases between them. The CDR3 loop is CASSFQTSTNEKLFF. In nucleotides, the CDR3 is TGTGCCAGCTCTTTCCAGACTTCAACTAATGAAAAACTGTTTTTT. The whole variable domain, filled in from reference TRBV2 and TRBJ1-4, reads EPEVTQTPSHQVTQMGQEVILRCVPISNHLYFYWYRQILGQKVEFLVSFYNNEISEKSEIFDDQFSVERPDGSNFTLKIRSTKLEDSAMYFCASSFQTSTNEKLFFGSGTQLSVL.

The DNA for the CDR3 is TGTGCCAGCAGTTTAGAGGGGAGGGACTACAATGAGCAGTTCTTC. This gives the protein CASSLEGRDYNEQFF. The chain combines TRBV27 with TRBJ2-1; TRBD2 matches at 7 bases. J gave up 3 bases and V 2 bases, and 4 bases lay outside the gene matches. CDR1 MNHEY and CDR2 SMNVEV come from the germline V gene (reference sequence). The CDR3 loop spans 15 amino acids.

About this clone: One end of the junction fails to match germline, which may point to a read error. The CDR3, as DNA: TGTTCCAGCAGCCCCCGCGGGAGCGGCCAATCCTACAATGAGCAGTTCTTC. It specifies CSSSPRGSGQSYNEQFF. The gene calls are TRBV7-9 and TRBJ2-1; 7 nucleotides agree with TRBD2. Germline assignment: CDR1 SEHNR and CDR2 FQNEAQ (reference sequence). CDR3 length equals 17 residues.

The rearrangement joins TRBV7-2 to TRBJ2-5; TRBD1 might be the D (5 bases). The DNA matches TRBJ2-7 better at its end, which makes the J call doubtful. Germline V gives CDR1 SGHTA, CDR2 FQGNSA. The length of the CDR3 is 13 residues. The CDR3 is CASSLDRTYEQYF. The CDR3 DNA reads TGTGCCAGCAGCTTAGACAGGACCTACGAGCAGTACTTC.

The chain is built from TRBV19 and TRBJ1-2, with TRBD1 as a possible D gene (5 bases). Trimming took 7 bases from V and 5 from J, leaving 14 bases between them. This CDR3 region has 13 residues. CDR1 and CDR2 from the germline V gene are LNHDA and SQIVND (reference sequence). The CDR3 loop reads CASNPSGRYGYTF. CDR3 bases: TGTGCCAGTAACCCCTCAGGGAGGTATGGCTACACCTTC.

This chain connects TRBV6-1 to TRBJ2-7; 9 nucleotides match TRBD1. The ends lost 6 bases at V and 7 bases at J; junction bases unmatched: 7. The length of the CDR3 is 13 residues. Germline assignment: CDR1 MNHNS and CDR2 SASEGT. CDR3 nucleotides: TGTGCCAGCAGATGGACAGGGGATGGTGAGCAGTACTTC. Translating it yields CASRWTGDGEQYF.

The V call is TRBV5-8, the J call TRBJ1-3, with TRBD1 as a possible D gene (6 bases). CDR3 length: 16 residues. The ends were cut back, 4 bases at V and 6 bases at J, with 20 bases in the middle. Looked up from germline, CDR1 is SGHTS and CDR2 is YDEGEE. This CDR3 is CASSLPTRPGENTIYF. The CDR3 nucleotides are TGTGCCAGCAGCCTACCGACGCGGCCAGGGGAAAACACCATATATTTT.

The chain is built from TRBV19 and TRBJ1-2; TRBD1 might be the D (5 bases). The V gene's germline CDR1 is LNHDA and CDR2 SQIVND (reference sequence). Trimming shortened V by 3 bases and J by 2 bases, and 7 bases separated the two germline ends. The CDR3 loop spans 13 amino acids. Here the CDR3 reads CASSMAGNYGYTF. The CDR3 nucleotides are TGTGCCAGTAGTATGGCAGGGAACTATGGCTACACCTTC.

The V gene is TRBV11-2, the J gene TRBJ2-1; unclear D gene. Trimming cost V 2 bases and J 5 bases, with 25 bases left between them. The CDR3 contains 19 residues. Germline CDR1 is SGHAT and CDR2 is FQNNGV. DNA of the CDR3: TGTGCCAGCAGCTTAAGGTTCGAGCATCCCCAGGAAGTAAACAATGAGCAGTTCTTC. It codes for CASSLRFEHPQEVNNEQFF.

The gene calls are TRBV6-5 and TRBJ2-2; D remains ambiguous. The V gene lost 4 bases and the J gene lost 0 bases, with 6 bases spanning the gap. Germline CDR1 is MNHEY and CDR2 is SVGAGI. The CDR3 consists of 14 residues. CDR3 coding DNA: TGTGCCAGCAGTTTTGGCACGAACACCGGGGAGCTGTTTTTT. Translation gives CASSFGTNTGELFF.

The V gene is TRBV5-1, the J gene TRBJ2-7; 12 bases map to TRBD2. J gave up 2 bases and V 3 bases, and 9 bases lay outside the gene matches. The CDR3 loop spans 17 amino acids. Germline assignment: CDR1 SGHRS and CDR2 YFSETQ. CDR3 sequence reads: CASSWSRTSGVTYEQYF. The CDR3 coding sequence is TGCGCCAGCAGCTGGAGCCGGACTAGCGGGGTGACCTACGAGCAGTACTTC.

The chain carries TRBV5-1 and TRBJ1-3, with 9 bases that match TRBD1. Germline V CDR1 and CDR2: SGHRS, YFSETQ. This CDR3 has 17 amino acids. J gave up 1 base and V 0 bases, and 5 bases lay outside the gene matches. The CDR3 loop reads CASSLEGQGFSGNTIYF. CDR3 sequence (DNA): TGCGCCAGCAGCTTGGAGGGACAGGGATTTTCTGGAAACACCATATATTTT. Full variable domain (remainder filled in from reference TRBV5-1 and TRBJ1-3): KAGVTQTPRYLIKTRGQQVTLSCSPISGHRSVSWYQQTPGQGLQFLFEYFSETQRNKGNFPGRFSGRQFSNSRSEMNVSTLELGDSALYLCASSLEGQGFSGNTIYFGEGSWLTVV.